This T cell receptor beta chain was captured by sequencing in a study of T cells in Graves' hyperthyroidism and ophthalmopathy. Reasons for excluding patients were uncontrolled infection, other autoimmune disease, pregnancy or lactation. Based on clinical symptoms, serum thyroxine and TRAb, thyroid ultrasound and orbital computed tomography, diagnoses were reached. RNA transcripts provided the source from which TCR beta CDR3 regions were amplified. The study used the HTBI primer set for a first-round RT-PCR of the TCR CDR3. From the multiplex PCR reads, TCRdb called clonotypes with MiXCR, one entry per CDR3 protein. The sample has a few hundred thousand distinct CDR3 sequences, more than 15% seen once. The V segment lost 1 base and the J segment 6 bases; nucleotides outside the gene matches: 1. The CDR3 loop spans 13 amino acids. CDR1 is MDHEN, CDR2 SYDVKM, per germline. This clonotype was seen repeatedly, ten times or more.

The genes are TRBV28 and TRBJ2-7; TRBD1 matches 9 bases. The TCR was taken from a woman aged 18-29 years with Graves' hyperthyroidism that later progressed to Graves' ophthalmopathy. Source material: blood. CDR3 region: CASSLLQGAEQYF. The CDR3 DNA sequence: TGTGCCAGCAGTTTATTACAGGGGGCCGAGCAGTACTTC.